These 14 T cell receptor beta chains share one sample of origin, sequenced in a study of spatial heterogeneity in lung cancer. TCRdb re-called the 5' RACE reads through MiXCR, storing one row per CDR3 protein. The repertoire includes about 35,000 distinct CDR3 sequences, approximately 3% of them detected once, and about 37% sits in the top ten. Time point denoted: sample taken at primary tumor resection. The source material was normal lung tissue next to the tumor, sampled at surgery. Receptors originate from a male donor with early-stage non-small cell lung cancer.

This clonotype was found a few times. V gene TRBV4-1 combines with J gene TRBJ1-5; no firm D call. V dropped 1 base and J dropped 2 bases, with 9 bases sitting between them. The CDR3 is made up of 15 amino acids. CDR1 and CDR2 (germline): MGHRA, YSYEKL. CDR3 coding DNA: TGCGCCAGCAGCCAAGGTGCAGGTCGCAATCAGCCCCAGCATTTT. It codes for CASSQGAGRNQPQHF.

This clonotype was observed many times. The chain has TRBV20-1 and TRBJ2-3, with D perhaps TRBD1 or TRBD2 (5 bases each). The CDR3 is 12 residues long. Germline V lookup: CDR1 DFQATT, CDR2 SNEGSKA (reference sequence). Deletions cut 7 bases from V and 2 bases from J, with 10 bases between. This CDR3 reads CSGTGPTDTQYF. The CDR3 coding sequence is TGCAGTGGAACGGGGCCCACAGATACGCAGTATTTT.

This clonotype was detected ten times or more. The DNA for the CDR3 is TGTGCCAGCAGCTTAGTAGGATCGCTCGGGACAGGGGTCCACTATGGCTACACCTTC. It translates to CASSLVGSLGTGVHYGYTF. The chain links TRBV7-2 to TRBJ1-2, with 10 bases fitting TRBD1. The germline V gene encodes CDR1 SGHTA and CDR2 FQGNSA. The CDR3 contains 19 residues. V shed 1 base, J shed 3 bases, and the junction held 14 bases outside the gene matches.

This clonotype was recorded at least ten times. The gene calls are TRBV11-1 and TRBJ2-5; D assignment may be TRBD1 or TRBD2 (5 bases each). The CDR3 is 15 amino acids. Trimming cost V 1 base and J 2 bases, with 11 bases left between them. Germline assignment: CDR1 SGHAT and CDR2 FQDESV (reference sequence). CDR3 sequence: CASSLVGERQETQYF. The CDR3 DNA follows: TGTGCCAGCAGCTTAGTAGGGGAGCGGCAAGAGACCCAGTACTTC.

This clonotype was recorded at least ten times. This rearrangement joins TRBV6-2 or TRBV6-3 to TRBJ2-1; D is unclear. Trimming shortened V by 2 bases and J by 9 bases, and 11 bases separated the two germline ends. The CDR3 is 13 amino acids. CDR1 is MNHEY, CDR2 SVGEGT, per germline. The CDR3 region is CASSYVPLSEQFF. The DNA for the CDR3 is TGTGCCAGCAGTTACGTCCCACTCAGTGAGCAGTTCTTC.

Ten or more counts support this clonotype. CDR3 DNA: TGTGCCAGCAGCGTAGTCCCCGAGCGCACTGAAGCTTTCTTT. Translation: CASSVVPERTEAFF. The gene calls are TRBV9 and TRBJ1-1; D not resolved. This CDR3 comprises 14 residues. V was clipped by 0 bases and J by 4 bases, with 10 bases between them. Germline V lookup: CDR1 SGDLS, CDR2 YYNGEE.

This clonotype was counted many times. CDR3 DNA: TGTGCCAGCAGTTTGTCCGGCGGGGCAGGGCCCCAGCATTTT. This codes for CASSLSGGAGPQHF. This chain joins TRBV27 and TRBJ1-5; tentatively, D is TRBD1 (5 bases). In germline, CDR1 is MNHEY, CDR2 SMNVEV (reference sequence). The V end lost 3 bases, the J end lost 9 bases, and 15 bases lay between the germline ends. The length of the CDR3 is 14 residues.

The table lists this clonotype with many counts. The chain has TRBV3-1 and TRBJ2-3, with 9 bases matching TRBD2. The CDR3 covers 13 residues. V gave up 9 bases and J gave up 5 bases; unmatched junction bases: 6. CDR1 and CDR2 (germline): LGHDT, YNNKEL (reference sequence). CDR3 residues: CASNSGSGDTQYF. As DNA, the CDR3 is TGTGCCAGTAATAGCGGGAGCGGAGATACGCAGTATTTT.

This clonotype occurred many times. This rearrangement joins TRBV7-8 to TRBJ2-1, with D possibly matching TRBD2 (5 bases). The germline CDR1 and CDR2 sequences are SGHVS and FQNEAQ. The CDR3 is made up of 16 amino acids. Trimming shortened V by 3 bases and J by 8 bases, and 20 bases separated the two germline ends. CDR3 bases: TGTGCCAGCAGCTTCCGTACTAGGCCACCTACAGATGAGCAGTTCTTC. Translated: CASSFRTRPPTDEQFF.

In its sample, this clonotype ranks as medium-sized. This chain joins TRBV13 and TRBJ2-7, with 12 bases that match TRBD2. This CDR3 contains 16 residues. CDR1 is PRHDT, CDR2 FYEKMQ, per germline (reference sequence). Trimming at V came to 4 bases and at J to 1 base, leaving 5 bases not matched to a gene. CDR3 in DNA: TGTGCCAGCAGCTCCCGGACTAGCGGGAAGTCCTACGAGCAGTACTTC. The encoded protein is CASSSRTSGKSYEQYF.

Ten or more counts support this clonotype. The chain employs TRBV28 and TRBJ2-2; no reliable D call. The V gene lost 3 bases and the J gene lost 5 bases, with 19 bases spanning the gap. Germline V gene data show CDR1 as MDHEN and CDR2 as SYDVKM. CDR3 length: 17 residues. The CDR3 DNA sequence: TGTGCCAGCAGTTTCCCCGCGCTAGAGGTTTATACCGGGGAGCTGTTTTTT. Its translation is CASSFPALEVYTGELFF.

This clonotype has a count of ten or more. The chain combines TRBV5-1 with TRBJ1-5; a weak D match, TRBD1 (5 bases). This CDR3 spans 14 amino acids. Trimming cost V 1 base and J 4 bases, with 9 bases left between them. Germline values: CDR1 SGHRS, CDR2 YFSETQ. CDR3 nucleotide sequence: TGCGCCAGCAGCTTGAGAGGGGATAATCAGCCCCAGCATTTT. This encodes CASSLRGDNQPQHF.

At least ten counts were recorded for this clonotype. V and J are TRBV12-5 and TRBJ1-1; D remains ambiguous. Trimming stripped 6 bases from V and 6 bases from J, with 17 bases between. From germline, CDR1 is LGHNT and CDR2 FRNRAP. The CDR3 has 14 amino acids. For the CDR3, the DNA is TGTGCTAGTGGCCCAAACCCTCGACCTGCTGAAGCTTTCTTT. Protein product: CASGPNPRPAEAFF.

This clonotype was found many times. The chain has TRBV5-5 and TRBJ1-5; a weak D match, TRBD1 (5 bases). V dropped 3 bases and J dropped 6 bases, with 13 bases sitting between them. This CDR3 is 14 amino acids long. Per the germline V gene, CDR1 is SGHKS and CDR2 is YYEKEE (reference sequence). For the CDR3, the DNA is TGTGCCAGCAGCTGGGACTTGGCGAGTCAGCCCCAGCATTTT. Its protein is CASSWDLASQPQHF.